Below, 2 T cell receptor beta chains from the same sample are listed, as sequenced in a study of shared clonotypes between healthy human individuals. The method was immunoSEQ multiplex PCR; TCRdb's version includes in-frame clones alone and lacks a portion of them. The sample yields roughly 2.1 million clones, around 93% seen once. Naive CD8 isolation took CD45RO-negative cells positively selected for CCR7 and excluded terminally differentiated effector memory CD45RA+ cells. The sequenced sample consisted of naive CD8+ T cells from PBMCs. The origin of the receptors is a man aged 18 to 30 in good health. Some clones in this sample may be carry-over from other donors' samples.

This sequence joins TRBV29-1 and TRBJ2-7; D might be TRBD2 (6 bases). V lost 3 bases and J lost 2, with 11 bases in between. Germline V CDR1 and CDR2: SQVTM, ANQGSEA. The CDR3 sequence is 13 residues long. The CDR3 region is CSVEAGTAYEQYF. The DNA for the CDR3 is TGCAGCGTTGAGGCGGGGACGGCCTACGAGCAGTACTTC.

The V and J genes are TRBV27 and TRBJ2-1, with D possibly matching TRBD2 (5 bases). CDR3 length equals 12 residues. V was shortened by 7 bases and J by 6 bases, with 10 bases between the two germline ends. Germline V gives CDR1 MNHEY, CDR2 SMNVEV (reference sequence). The CDR3 reads CASMGLANEQFF. The CDR3 region has the DNA TGTGCCAGCATGGGCCTAGCCAATGAGCAGTTCTTC.